The rows below give T cell receptor beta chains drawn from one sample of a study of a mutant IDH1 vaccine in newly diagnosed glioma. These receptors have no known antigen. Profiling relied on immunoSEQ multiplex PCR, and the TCRdb table lists in-frame clones only, not all of them. The table shows 45,000 to 65,000 clones, with about 81% occurring only once. Material: PBMCs, obtained from a glioma patient whose treatment included an IDH1 peptide vaccine. The source is a woman aged 40 to 50 with glioma. Some clones in this sample may be carry-over from other donors' samples. The CDR3 runs from the conserved cysteine through the conserved F or W. A D gene is named only where the DNA matches it firmly. The listing skips clone size in some rows; elsewhere it reads once, few, many or a size class.

V gene,J gene,clone size,D gene,CDR3 DNA,CDR3 protein
TRBV29-1,TRBJ2-7,NA,NA,TGCAGCGCCCGACCCGCGTGGGGAGACTACGAGCAGTACTTC,CSARPAWGDYEQYF
TRBV11-2,TRBJ1-3,NA,NA,TGTGCCAGCAGCCCCCTTCGGCAGGGTGGAAACACCATATATTTT,CASSPLRQGGNTIYF
TRBV15,TRBJ2-1,NA,NA,TGTGCCACCAGCAGAGATCCCGCGGGGGCCAACAATGAGCAGTTCTTC,CATSRDPAGANNEQFF
TRBV7-6,TRBJ1-2,NA,NA,TGTGCCAGCAGCCCGGGTGGACAGACTAACTATGGCTACACCTTC,CASSPGGQTNYGYTF
TRBV7-9,TRBJ1-1,NA,NA,TGTGCCAGCAGCCCCTGGACAGAGGAAACTTTCTTT,CASSPWTEETFF
TRBV19,TRBJ1-1,NA,NA,TGTGCCAGTAGTATAGGCGGGGGCGATACTGAAGCTTTCTTT,CASSIGGGDTEAFF
TRBV7-8,TRBJ1-3,NA,NA,TGTGCCAGCAGCTCCCGGGAGTCCTCTGGAAACACCATATATTTT,CASSSRESSGNTIYF
TRBV10-1,TRBJ1-1,NA,TRBD1,TGCGCCAGCAGCATAGGACAGGGCAACACTGAAGCTTTCTTT,CASSIGQGNTEAFF
TRBV5-6,TRBJ2-1,NA,NA,TGTGCCAGCAGCTTGGGAGGGACCCTCCATGCCTTATACAATGAGCAGTTCTTC,CASSLGGTLHALYNEQFF
TRBV6-1,TRBJ2-7,NA,NA,TGTGCCAGCAGTGAATCGCTCCCGCTCCCGGGGGTCTCCTACGAGCAGTACTTC,CASSESLPLPGVSYEQYF
TRBV11-2,TRBJ1-2,NA,NA,TGTGCCAGCAGCTCCCGTTTCCGGGGGGGCGGTCAGGGCTACACCTTC,CASSSRFRGGGQGYTF
TRBV7-9,TRBJ2-2,NA,NA,TGTGCCAGCAGCACCGCCGGAGGGGGGACCGGGGAGCTGTTTTTT,CASSTAGGGTGELFF
TRBV11-3,TRBJ2-2,NA,TRBD2,TGTGCCAGCAGCCTCACTAGCGGGGGAAACACCGGGGAGCTGTTTTTT,CASSLTSGGNTGELFF
TRBV2,TRBJ2-7,NA,NA,TGTGCCAGCAGTGGAGCGTACCTCACCGAGCAGTACTTC,CASSGAYLTEQYF
TRBV2,TRBJ2-5,NA,TRBD1,TGTGCCAGCAGGGGAATTGACAGGGATAAAGAGACCCAGTACTTC,CASRGIDRDKETQYF
TRBV7-8,TRBJ2-5,NA,TRBD1,TGTGCCAGCAGCTCCCGGACAGGGACAGAGACCCAGTACTTC,CASSSRTGTETQYF
TRBV15,TRBJ1-5,NA,TRBD1,TGTGCCACCAGCAGAGACCATGGTTATGGACAGGGTAATCAGCCCCAGCATTTT,CATSRDHGYGQGNQPQHF
TRBV7-9,TRBJ1-2,NA,NA,TGTGCCAGCAGCTTAAGCGAGGGGGACTATGGCTACACCTTC,CASSLSEGDYGYTF
TRBV27,TRBJ1-2,NA,TRBD1,TGTGCCAGCAGTTACCAGGGACAGGGCTCCTATGGCTACACCTTC,CASSYQGQGSYGYTF
TRBV10-1,TRBJ1-1,NA,NA,TGCGCCAGCAGTGCCGGGACCGCGAACACTGAAGCTTTCTTT,CASSAGTANTEAFF
TRBV9,TRBJ2-3,NA,NA,TGTGCCAGCAGCCCTCCAACCCTAGGGAGTGCAGATACGCAGTATTTT,CASSPPTLGSADTQYF
TRBV2,TRBJ2-1,NA,TRBD1,TGTGCCAGCAGCCGAACAGGGGTCTCCTACAATGAGCAGTTCTTC,CASSRTGVSYNEQFF
TRBV7-8,TRBJ1-1,NA,TRBD1,TGTGCCAGCAGCTCCCGGGACAGGGCGTCGAACACTGAAGCTTTCTTT,CASSSRDRASNTEAFF
TRBV30,TRBJ2-7,NA,TRBD2,TGTGCCTGGAGTGTACAGGTGGGGACTAGCGGGGGGGAGAGCTCCTACGAGCAGTACTTC,CAWSVQVGTSGGESSYEQYF
TRBV5-1,TRBJ1-5,NA,NA,TGCGCCAGCAGCTTGGCAGGGCAGAATCAGCCCCAGCATTTT,CASSLAGQNQPQHF
TRBV4-3,TRBJ2-2,NA,NA,TGCGCCAGCAGCCAAGCAGGGACCACCGGGGAGCTGTTTTTT,CASSQAGTTGELFF
TRBV9,TRBJ2-1,NA,TRBD2,TGTGCCAGCAGCGTAGAAACGGGGGGATACAATGAGCAGTTCTTC,CASSVETGGYNEQFF
TRBV6-6,TRBJ2-7,NA,NA,TGTGCCAGCAGTTATGGGACAACCCTCTACGAGCAGTACTTC,CASSYGTTLYEQYF
TRBV2,TRBJ1-2,NA,NA,TGTGCCAGCAGTGATTTACAGGGAGGCTACACCTTC,CASSDLQGGYTF
TRBV18,TRBJ2-1,NA,TRBD2,TGTGCCAGCTCACCACCTACTAGCGGGGGCTATTACAATGAGCAGTTCTTC,CASSPPTSGGYYNEQFF
TRBV5-6,TRBJ1-5,NA,NA,TGTGCCAGCAGCTTAGATCGTAATCAGCCCCAGCATTTT,CASSLDRNQPQHF
TRBV5-4,TRBJ2-5,NA,TRBD2,TGTGCCAGCAGCTTGGTGGTAGCGGGGTCAGAGACCCAGTACTTC,CASSLVVAGSETQYF
TRBV5-1,TRBJ2-1,NA,TRBD2,TGCGCCAGCAGCTTGGAGACTAGCGGGGTTAATGAGCAGTTCTTC,CASSLETSGVNEQFF
TRBV5-1,TRBJ2-6,NA,NA,TGCGCCAGCAGCTTGGTCGGGGGCCGTACTGGGGCCAACGTCCTGACTTTC,CASSLVGGRTGANVLTF
TRBV5-1,TRBJ1-1,few,NA,TGCGCCAGCAGCTTGGACCCGAACACTGAAGCTTTCTTT,CASSLDPNTEAFF
TRBV5-4,TRBJ2-1,NA,TRBD1,TGTGCCAGCACCGACAGGGAATTGGGTGAGCAGTTCTTC,CASTDRELGEQFF
TRBV18,TRBJ1-2,NA,TRBD1,TGTGCCAGCTCACCACAAAAGGGGGCAGAAGGCTACACCTTC,CASSPQKGAEGYTF
TRBV6-6,TRBJ1-2,NA,NA,TGTGCCAGCAGTTACTCTGCGCAGGGAGGGGATGGCTACACCTTC,CASSYSAQGGDGYTF
TRBV27,TRBJ1-3,NA,NA,TGTGCCAGCATCTGCGGAAACACCATATATTTT,CASICGNTIYF
TRBV7-2,TRBJ2-7,NA,NA,TGTGCCAGCAGCTTAGGGTGGAACGGGGGAAACGAGCAGTACTTC,CASSLGWNGGNEQYF
TRBV4-3,TRBJ1-2,once,NA,TGCGCCAGCAGCCGAGGTAGGATTCGGCGGGTCGGAGGCTACACCTTC,CASSRGRIRRVGGYTF
TRBV29-1,TRBJ1-2,NA,NA,TGCAGCGTTGAAGCGGGGTGGGACGGCTACACCTTC,CSVEAGWDGYTF
TRBV4-1,TRBJ2-7,NA,TRBD1,TGCGCCAGCAGCCAAGTGGGGACAGGCCCCTACGAGCAGTACTTC,CASSQVGTGPYEQYF
TRBV5-1,TRBJ2-5,NA,TRBD2,TGCGCCAGTTCTAGCGGGGGGTCCGAGACCCAGTACTTC,CASSSGGSETQYF
TRBV2,TRBJ2-7,NA,TRBD1,TGTGCCAGCAGTGAACAAGGCACAGGGGGTCTTGAGCAGTACTTC,CASSEQGTGGLEQYF
TRBV5-1,TRBJ1-4,NA,NA,TGCGCCAGCAGCTTGCGGGGGGCCGGGGGTGGTAATGAAAAACTGTTTTTT,CASSLRGAGGGNEKLFF
TRBV7-2,TRBJ2-3,once,NA,TGTGCCAGCAGCCCTTCTCTGGGGGATACGCAGTATTTT,CASSPSLGDTQYF
TRBV2,TRBJ1-5,few,NA,TGTGCCAGCAGTGAATGGGGCGGCAATCAGCCCCAGCATTTT,CASSEWGGNQPQHF
TRBV4-2,TRBJ1-5,few,NA,TGTGCCAGCAGCCAAGAGGGAGGCCCCCTTAATCAGCCCCAGCATTTT,CASSQEGGPLNQPQHF
TRBV14,TRBJ1-6,NA,NA,TGTGCCAGCTCGGACAGTTATAATTCACCCCTCCACTTT,CASSDSYNSPLHF
TRBV6-5,TRBJ1-1,NA,TRBD1,TGTGCCAGCAGGGGGGGGACAGGGGGCTTCACTGAAGCTTTCTTT,CASRGGTGGFTEAFF
TRBV10-3,TRBJ2-2,NA,TRBD2,TGTGCCATCAGTGAGTCCGGGAGGAGGGGAACCGGGGAGCTGTTTTTT,CAISESGRRGTGELFF
TRBV19,TRBJ1-1,NA,TRBD1,TGTGCCAGTAGTATACCCGGGACAGGGAAAGCTTTCTTT,CASSIPGTGKAFF
TRBV19,TRBJ1-4,NA,NA,TGTGCCAGTGCGGGACATTCCTTCGAAAAACTGTTTTTT,CASAGHSFEKLFF
TRBV6-5,TRBJ1-1,once,NA,TGTGCCAGCAGAAAGTACACTGAAGCTTTCTTT,CASRKYTEAFF
TRBV5-4,TRBJ2-7,NA,NA,TGTGCCAGCAGCCCGATGACAGCGGGCTACGAGCAGTACTTC,CASSPMTAGYEQYF